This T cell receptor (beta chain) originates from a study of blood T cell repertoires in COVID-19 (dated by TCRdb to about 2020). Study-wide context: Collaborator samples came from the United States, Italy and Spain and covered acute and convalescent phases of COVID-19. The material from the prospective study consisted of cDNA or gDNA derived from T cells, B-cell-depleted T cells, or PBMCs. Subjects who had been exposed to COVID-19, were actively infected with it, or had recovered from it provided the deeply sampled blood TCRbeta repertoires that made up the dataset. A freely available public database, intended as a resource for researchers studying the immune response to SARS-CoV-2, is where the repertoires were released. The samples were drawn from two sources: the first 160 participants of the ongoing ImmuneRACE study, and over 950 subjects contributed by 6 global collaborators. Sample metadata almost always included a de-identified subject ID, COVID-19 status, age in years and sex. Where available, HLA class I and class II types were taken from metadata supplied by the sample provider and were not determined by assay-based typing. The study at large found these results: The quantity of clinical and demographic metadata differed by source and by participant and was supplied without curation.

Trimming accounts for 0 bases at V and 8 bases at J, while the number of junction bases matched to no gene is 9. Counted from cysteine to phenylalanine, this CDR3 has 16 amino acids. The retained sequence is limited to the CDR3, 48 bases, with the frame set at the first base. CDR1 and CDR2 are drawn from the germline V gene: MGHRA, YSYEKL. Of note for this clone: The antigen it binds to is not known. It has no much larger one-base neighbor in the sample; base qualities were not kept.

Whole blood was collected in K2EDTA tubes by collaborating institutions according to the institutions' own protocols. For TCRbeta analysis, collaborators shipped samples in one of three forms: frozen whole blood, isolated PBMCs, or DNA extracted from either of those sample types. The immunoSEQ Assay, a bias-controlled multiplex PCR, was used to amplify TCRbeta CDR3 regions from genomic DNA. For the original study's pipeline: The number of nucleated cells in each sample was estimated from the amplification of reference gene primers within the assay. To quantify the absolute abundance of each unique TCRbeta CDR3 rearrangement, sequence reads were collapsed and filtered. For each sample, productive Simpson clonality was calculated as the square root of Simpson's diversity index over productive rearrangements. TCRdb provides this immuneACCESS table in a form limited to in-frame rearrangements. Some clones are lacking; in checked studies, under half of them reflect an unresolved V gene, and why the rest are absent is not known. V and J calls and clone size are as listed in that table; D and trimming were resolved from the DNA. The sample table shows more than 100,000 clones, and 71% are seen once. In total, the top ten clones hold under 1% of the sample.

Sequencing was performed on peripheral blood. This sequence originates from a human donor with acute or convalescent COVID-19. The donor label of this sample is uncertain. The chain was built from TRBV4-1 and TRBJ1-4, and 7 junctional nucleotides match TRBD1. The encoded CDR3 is CASSQDQDAGGEKLFF. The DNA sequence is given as TGCGCCAGCAGCCAAGATCAGGATGCAGGGGGAGAAAAACTGTTTTTT.